These 14 T cell receptor beta chains came from one sample sequenced in a study of T cell changes during pregnancy in multiple sclerosis. The data were produced by immunoSEQ multiplex PCR, yet TCRdb's version contains in-frame clones alone and is incomplete. In the table there are 60,000 to 65,000 clones, 90% of which are singletons. The starting material was peripheral blood, obtained in the second trimester of pregnancy. These TCRs come from a female donor in good health, enrolled as a control in a pregnancy study.

This sequence joins TRBV7-8 and TRBJ1-5; 7 positions agree with TRBD1. Germline V lookup: CDR1 SGHVS, CDR2 FQNEAQ. With 5 bases clipped from V and 1 base from J, the junction kept 2 bases outside the gene matches. The CDR3 runs to 14 residues. The chain's CDR3 is CASSVQGSNQPQHF. In nucleotides, the CDR3 is TGTGCCAGCAGCGTACAGGGGAGCAATCAGCCCCAGCATTTT. Filled out from reference TRBV7-8 and TRBJ1-5, the complete variable domain reads GAGVSQSPRYKVAKRGQDVALRCDPISGHVSLFWYQQALGQGPEFLTYFQNEAQLDKSGLPSDRFFAERPEGSVSTLKIQRTQQEDSAVYLCASSVQGSNQPQHFGDGTRLSIL.

V and J are TRBV7-6 and TRBJ1-1; possible D gene TRBD1, 6 bases. The germline V and J ends were trimmed by 1 base and 7 bases, with 10 bases remaining between them. In germline, CDR1 is SGHVS, CDR2 FNYEAQ. The CDR3 length is 13 residues. CDR3 amino acids: CASSLGGGLEAFF. The CDR3 DNA is TGTGCCAGCAGCTTAGGGGGGGGCCTTGAAGCTTTCTTT.

This chain links TRBV19 with TRBJ2-3, with TRBD2 matching over 11 bases. Unmatched junction bases numbered 3, after V lost 4 bases and J lost 0 bases. The CDR3 has 16 amino acids. In germline, CDR1 is LNHDA, CDR2 SQIVND (reference sequence). Here the CDR3 reads CASSTRLAGSTDTQYF. CDR3 nucleotides: TGTGCCAGTAGTACAAGACTAGCGGGGAGCACAGATACGCAGTATTTT.

This chain uses TRBV5-4 with TRBJ2-5, with D possibly matching TRBD2 (6 bases). CDR3 length: 17 residues. The ends were cut back, 4 bases at V and 2 bases at J, with 21 bases in the middle. Germline CDR1 SGHNT, CDR2 YYREEE (reference sequence). The CDR3 DNA reads TGTGCCAGCAGCCAGGGAGTCGGTACCGGGAGACAAGAGACCCAGTACTTC. As protein: CASSQGVGTGRQETQYF.

This clone has just a few counts. V and J are TRBV30 and TRBJ1-4; D is undetermined. V was shortened by 8 bases and J by 3 bases, with 10 bases between the two germline ends. The CDR3 runs 12 residues. Germline assignment: CDR1 GTSNPN and CDR2 SVGIG (reference sequence). CDR3 protein: CALGRANEKLFF. The CDR3, as DNA: TGTGCCCTAGGGCGGGCTAATGAAAAACTGTTTTTT.

This clone was detected a few times. The rearrangement links TRBV9 to TRBJ2-7, with D hard to call. CDR1 is SGDLS, CDR2 YYNGEE, per germline. Trimming cost V 0 bases and J 2 bases, with 9 bases left between them. This CDR3 has 14 amino acids. CDR3 DNA: TGTGCCAGCAGCGTAGAACACACCACCTACGAGCAGTACTTC. Translation: CASSVEHTTYEQYF.

This sequence joins TRBV27 and TRBJ2-7, with 10 bases lining up with TRBD2. The CDR3 covers 15 residues. The trim removed 6 bases at V and 7 bases at J, leaving 12 bases unmatched. Germline V gene data show CDR1 as MNHEY and CDR2 as SMNVEV (reference sequence). The CDR3 DNA sequence: TGTGCCAGCAGGGTAGCAGCGGGAGGGCCGTGGGAGCAGTACTTC. Protein: CASRVAAGGPWEQYF.

The gene calls are TRBV6-1 and TRBJ2-7, with TRBD2 matching 7 bases. The junction had 7 bases not matched to a gene; V was cut back by 2 bases and J by 6 bases. Germline lookup yields CDR1 MNHNS and CDR2 SASEGT. There are 14 residues in the CDR3. The CDR3 region has the DNA TGTGCCAGCAGTGAAAATATAGGGAGGGGCGAGCAGTACTTC. Translation: CASSENIGRGEQYF.

The V and J genes are TRBV19 and TRBJ2-5, with 14 bases lining up with TRBD2. The CDR3 spans 16 residues. V dropped 5 bases and J dropped 0; count of bases not matched to a gene: 2. Germline V gene lookup returns CDR1 LNHDA and CDR2 SQIVND (reference sequence). Here the CDR3 reads CASSLGLAGDQETQYF. The CDR3 DNA reads as TGTGCCAGTAGTTTGGGACTAGCGGGGGACCAAGAGACCCAGTACTTC.

This chain connects TRBV13 to TRBJ2-7, with TRBD2 matching over 7 bases. There are 15 residues in the CDR3. Germline lookup yields CDR1 PRHDT and CDR2 FYEKMQ (reference sequence). Trimming at V came to 0 bases and at J to 6 bases, leaving 8 bases not matched to a gene. The CDR3 DNA reads TGTGCCAGCAGCTTAGGCCGGGGGAGGGCGGCCGAGCAGTACTTC. This gives the protein CASSLGRGRAAEQYF.

Comments on this clone: At one of its ends the junction is not consistent with the germline gene, which may arise from a read error. The gene calls are TRBV7-7 and TRBJ2-6; TRBD1 agrees at 7 bases. This CDR3 spans 17 amino acids. CDR1 and CDR2 from the germline V gene are SSHAT and FNYEAQ (reference sequence). The CDR3 bases are TGTGCTAGCAGAAAACCGGGACAGTCATCTGGGGCCAACGTCCTGACTTTC. This gives the protein CASRKPGQSSGANVLTF. Looking up the rest from reference TRBV7-7 and TRBJ2-6 gives the full variable domain: GAGVSQSPRYKVTKRGQDVTLRCDPISSHATLYWYQQALGQGPEFLTYFNYEAQPDKSGLPSDRFSAERPEGSISTLTIQRTEQRDSAMYRCASRKPGQSSGANVLTFGAGSRLTVL.

CDR3 loop: CASTDTYNSPLHF. The CDR3 nucleotides are TGTGCCAGCACGGACACCTATAATTCACCCCTCCACTTT. The chain recombines TRBV5-6 with TRBJ1-6, with D maybe TRBD1 (5 bases). Trimming took off 6 bases at V and 2 bases at J, with 6 bases between the two ends. This CDR3 region has 13 residues. The germline V gene encodes CDR1 SGHDT and CDR2 YYEEEE.

The CDR3 bases are TGTGCCAGTAATTCGGGACAGTTCTCCTACGAGCAGTACTTC. Its protein is CASNSGQFSYEQYF. The chain links TRBV2 to TRBJ2-7; 7 bases map to TRBD1. Germline V gene data show CDR1 as SNHLY and CDR2 as FYNNEI. Trimming took 9 bases from V and 0 from J; bases not matched to a gene: 8. The CDR3 spans 14 residues.

This chain joins TRBV5-1 and TRBJ2-7; maybe TRBD2 (5 bases). Trimming shortened V by 7 bases and J by 3 bases, and 14 bases separated the two germline ends. Germline V gives CDR1 SGHRS, CDR2 YFSETQ. The CDR3 totals 13 residues. CDR3 residues: CASVRTFFYEQYF. In DNA form, the CDR3 reads TGCGCCAGCGTCCGGACTTTTTTCTACGAGCAGTACTTC. The complete variable domain, with remaining parts taken from reference TRBV5-1 and TRBJ2-7, reads KAGVTQTPRYLIKTRGQQVTLSCSPISGHRSVSWYQQTPGQGLQFLFEYFSETQRNKGNFPGRFSGRQFSNSRSEMNVSTLELGDSALYLCASVRTFFYEQYFGPGTRLTVT.